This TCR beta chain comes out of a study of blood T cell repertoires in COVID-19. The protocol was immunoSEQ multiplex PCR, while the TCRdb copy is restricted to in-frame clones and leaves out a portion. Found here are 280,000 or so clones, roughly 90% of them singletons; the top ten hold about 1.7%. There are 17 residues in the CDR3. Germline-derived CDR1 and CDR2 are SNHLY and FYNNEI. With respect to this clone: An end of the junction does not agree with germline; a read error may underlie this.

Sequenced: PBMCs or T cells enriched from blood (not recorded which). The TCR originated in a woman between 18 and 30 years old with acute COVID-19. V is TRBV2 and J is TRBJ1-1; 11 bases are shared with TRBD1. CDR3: CASREGQGARWNTEAFF. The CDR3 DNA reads TGTGCCAGCAGAGAAGGACAGGGGGCGCGATGGAACACTGAAGCTTTCTTT.